Shown below are 6 T cell receptor beta chains from a single sample sequenced in a study of cytomegalovirus exposure and HLA in healthy donors (dated by TCRdb to the late 2010s). The library was built by means of the immunoSEQ multiplex PCR assay. For the multiplex PCR, a mixture combining 60 forward primers for TCR Vbeta segments and 13 reverse primers for TCR Jbeta segments was used. Entries here come from immuneACCESS through TCRdb and include only in-frame sequences with V and J called. Some clones fail to appear in such tables; in the studies checked, an unresolved V gene covers under half of the shortfall, and the cause of the remainder is unknown. The sample's clone listing holds about 200,000 clones. Over 0.95% of the sample lies in the top ten. The sequenced sample consisted of PBMCs. The receptors here all came from a girl aged 2-10 years in good health and CMV-seropositive.

The rearrangement joins TRBV2 to TRBJ2-3; D might be TRBD1 (6 bases). V lost 3 bases, J lost 3 bases, and 7 bases lay in between. From germline, CDR1 is SNHLY and CDR2 FYNNEI. This CDR3 spans 13 amino acids. CDR3 DNA sequence: TGTGCCAGCAGTGATGGGACAACAGATACGCAGTATTTT. As protein: CASSDGTTDTQYF.

The chain links TRBV10-2 to TRBJ2-5; the D gene is possibly TRBD2 (5 bases). Deletions cut 0 bases from V and 1 base from J, with 9 bases between. This CDR3 has 15 residues. Germline V gene lookup returns CDR1 WSHSY and CDR2 SAAADI. The CDR3 bases are TGCGCCAGCAGTGAGTCGAGTCTAGCCCAAGAGACCCAGTACTTC. Its protein is CASSESSLAQETQYF.

The rearrangement uses TRBV27 and TRBJ2-7; possibly TRBD1 for D (5 bases). Trimming removed 4 bases from V and 4 bases from J, with 17 bases in between. CDR3 length equals 15 residues. Germline CDR1 and CDR2: MNHEY and SMNVEV (reference sequence). As DNA, the CDR3 is TGTGCCAGCAGTTCGCGCGGACATTCTCTTTACGAGCAGTACTTC. Residues: CASSSRGHSLYEQYF.

The V and J genes are TRBV4-1 and TRBJ2-3; the match to TRBD2 covers 16 bases. Germline CDR1 is MGHRA and CDR2 is YSYEKL. The CDR3 runs 16 residues. Germline trimming cut 4 bases from V and 7 bases from J; bases unmatched to any gene: 5. This chain's CDR3 is CASSLGLAGGRNTQYF. The CDR3 DNA follows: TGCGCCAGCAGCCTGGGACTAGCGGGAGGGAGAAATACGCAGTATTTT.

CDR3 in amino acids: CATSRVNQYNEQFF. The CDR3 nucleotides are TGTGCCACCAGCAGAGTAAACCAGTACAATGAGCAGTTCTTC. The chain has TRBV15 and TRBJ2-1; D is unclear. Per the germline V gene, CDR1 is LNHNV and CDR2 is YYDKDF (reference sequence). Trimming removed 1 base at V and 4 bases at J, with 8 bases between. The CDR3 is 14 residues long.

CDR3: CASSPTTGVTPLGDEQYF. The CDR3 coding sequence is TGTGCCAGTAGTCCCACTACAGGGGTAACCCCGCTCGGCGACGAGCAGTACTTC. The chain links TRBV19 to TRBJ2-7, with TRBD1 matching 7 bases. The CDR3 loop spans 18 amino acids. J was trimmed by 5 bases and V by 5 bases; bases with no gene match: 21. Germline CDR1 LNHDA, CDR2 SQIVND (reference sequence).